A single T cell receptor (beta chain) is shown here with its context. The time point: patch test 1, 2 weeks after DPC sensitization. Treatment defined: therapeutic diphenylcyclopropenone sensitization with weekly scalp DPC. TCRdb reprocessed the RACE reads via MiXCR and lists one record per CDR3 protein. This sample yields roughly 98,000 distinct CDR3 sequences, of which under 15% are seen a single time; 2.1% belongs to the top ten. This sample is drawn from a study of human T cells and chemical hapten exposure. As for the study in general: The patch tests put 0.01% DPC on the skin of the upper back and were read 6 days later.

Trimming took off 5 bases at V and 5 bases at J, with 18 bases between the two ends. The CDR3 is made up of 15 amino acids. Germline V lookup: CDR1 SGHTA, CDR2 FQGNSA. Here the sequenced sample was whole blood, taken in connection with sensitization to the hapten diphenylcyclopropenone (DPC). The sequence came from a woman in her forties with alopecia areata. Some clones in this sample may be carry-over from other donors' samples. The V gene is TRBV7-2, the J gene TRBJ2-5; a weak D match, TRBD2 (5 bases). CDR3 region: CASSPRGSEVETQYF. In DNA, the CDR3 is TGTGCCAGCAGCCCCCGGGGTAGCGAGGTGGAGACCCAGTACTTC.